The T cell receptor (beta chain) under discussion was sequenced for a study of Graves' ophthalmopathy and Graves' hyperthyroidism. This clonotype was observed at least ten times. This CDR3 region has 15 residues. Germline CDR1 is KGHDR and CDR2 is SFDVKD. V shed 0 bases and J shed 1 base, with 5 bases lying between them. Amplification of TCR beta CDR3 regions used RNA transcripts. Investigators did first-round RT-PCR with HTBI primers, then second-round multiplex PCR. TCRdb passed the multiplex PCR reads through MiXCR, listing each CDR3 protein once. The sample yields around 50,000 distinct CDR3 sequences, around half seen once.

The origin of this receptor is an adult man with Graves' ophthalmopathy. The chain uses TRBV24-1 and TRBJ2-2; D is undetermined. Sequencing used peripheral blood. CDR3 residues: CATSDLYWNTGELFF. CDR3 nucleotide sequence: TGTGCCACCAGTGATTTGTACTGGAACACCGGGGAGCTGTTTTTT.